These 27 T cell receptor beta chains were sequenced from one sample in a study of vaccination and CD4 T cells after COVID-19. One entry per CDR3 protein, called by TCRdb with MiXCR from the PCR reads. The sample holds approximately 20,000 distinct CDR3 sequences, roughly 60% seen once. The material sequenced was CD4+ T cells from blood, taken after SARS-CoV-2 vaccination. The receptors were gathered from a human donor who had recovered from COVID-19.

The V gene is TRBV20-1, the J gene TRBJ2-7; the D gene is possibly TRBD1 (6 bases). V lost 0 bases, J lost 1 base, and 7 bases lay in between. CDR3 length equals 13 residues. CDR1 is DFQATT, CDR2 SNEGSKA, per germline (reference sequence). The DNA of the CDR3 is TGCAGTGCTAGAGATGGGACATCCTACGAGCAGTACTTC. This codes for CSARDGTSYEQYF.

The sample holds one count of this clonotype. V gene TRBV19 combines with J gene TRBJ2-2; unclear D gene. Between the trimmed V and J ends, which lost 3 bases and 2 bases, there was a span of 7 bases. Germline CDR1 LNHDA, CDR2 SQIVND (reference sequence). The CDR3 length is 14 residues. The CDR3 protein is CASSIRQNTGELFF. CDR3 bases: TGTGCCAGTAGTATCCGTCAAAACACCGGGGAGCTGTTTTTT.

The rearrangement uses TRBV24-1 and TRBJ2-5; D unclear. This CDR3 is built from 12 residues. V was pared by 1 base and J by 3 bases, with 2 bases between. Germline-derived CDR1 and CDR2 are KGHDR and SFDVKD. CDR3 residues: CATSDFEETQYF. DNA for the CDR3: TGTGCCACCAGTGATTTCGAAGAGACCCAGTACTTC.

Written as DNA, the CDR3 is TGTGCCAGCAGTTTATTCGCGGGGCTAGCGGGAGGTGGCGAGCAGTACTTC. Its protein is CASSLFAGLAGGGEQYF. The rearrangement joins TRBV28 to TRBJ2-7; TRBD2 aligns across 11 bases. The CDR3 covers 17 residues. With V trimmed by 1 base and J by 6 bases, 11 bases remained unmatched. The V gene's germline CDR1 is MDHEN and CDR2 SYDVKM.

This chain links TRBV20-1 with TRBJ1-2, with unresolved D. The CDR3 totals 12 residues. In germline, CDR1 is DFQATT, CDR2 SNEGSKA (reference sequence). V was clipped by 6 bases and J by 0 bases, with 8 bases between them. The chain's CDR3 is CSASPSNYGYTF. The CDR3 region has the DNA TGCAGTGCCAGCCCGTCTAACTATGGCTACACCTTC.

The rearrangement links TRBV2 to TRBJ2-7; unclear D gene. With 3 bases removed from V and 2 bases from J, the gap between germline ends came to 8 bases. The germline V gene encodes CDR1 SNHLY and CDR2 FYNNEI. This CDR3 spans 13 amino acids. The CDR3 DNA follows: TGTGCCAGCAGTGACAACGTGGCCTACGAGCAGTACTTC. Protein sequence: CASSDNVAYEQYF.

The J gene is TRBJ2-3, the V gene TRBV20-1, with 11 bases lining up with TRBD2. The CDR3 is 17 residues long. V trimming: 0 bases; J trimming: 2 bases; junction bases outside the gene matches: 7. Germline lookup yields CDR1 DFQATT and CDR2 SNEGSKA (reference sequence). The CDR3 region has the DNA TGCAGTGCTAGAGAGCTTGGGACTAGCGGACTCACAGATACGCAGTATTTT. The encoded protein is CSARELGTSGLTDTQYF.

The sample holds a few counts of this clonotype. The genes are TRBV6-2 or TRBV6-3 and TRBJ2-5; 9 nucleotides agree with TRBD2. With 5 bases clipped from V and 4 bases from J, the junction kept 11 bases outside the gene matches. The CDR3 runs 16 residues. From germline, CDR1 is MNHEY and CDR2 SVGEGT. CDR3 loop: CASSALTSGDVETQYF. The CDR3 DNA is TGTGCCAGCAGTGCCCTGACTAGCGGAGACGTAGAGACCCAGTACTTC.

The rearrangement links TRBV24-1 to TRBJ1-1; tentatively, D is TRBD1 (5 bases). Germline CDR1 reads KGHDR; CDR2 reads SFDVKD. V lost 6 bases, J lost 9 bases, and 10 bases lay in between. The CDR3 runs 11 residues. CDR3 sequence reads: CATSKGAQAFF. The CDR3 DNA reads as TGTGCCACCAGTAAAGGGGCACAAGCTTTCTTT.

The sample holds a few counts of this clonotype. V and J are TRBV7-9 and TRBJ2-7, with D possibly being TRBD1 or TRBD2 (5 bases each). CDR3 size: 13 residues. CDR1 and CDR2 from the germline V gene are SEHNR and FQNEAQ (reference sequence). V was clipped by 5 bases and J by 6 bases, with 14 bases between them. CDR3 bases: TGTGCCAGCAGCGAGGGACCATCGGGCGAGCAGTACTTC. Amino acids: CASSEGPSGEQYF.

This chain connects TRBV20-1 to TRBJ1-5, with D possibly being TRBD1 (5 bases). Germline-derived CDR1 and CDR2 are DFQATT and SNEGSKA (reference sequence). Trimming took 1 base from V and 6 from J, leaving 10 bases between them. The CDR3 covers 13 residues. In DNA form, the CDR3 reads TGCAGTGCTAGAGGGCAGGGCGGTCAGCCCCAGCATTTT. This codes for CSARGQGGQPQHF.

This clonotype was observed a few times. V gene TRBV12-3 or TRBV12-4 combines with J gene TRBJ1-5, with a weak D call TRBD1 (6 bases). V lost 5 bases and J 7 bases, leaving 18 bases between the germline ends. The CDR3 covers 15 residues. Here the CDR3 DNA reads TGTGCCAGCAGTGAATACAGGGATCTACAACAGCCCCAGCATTTT. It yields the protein CASSEYRDLQQPQHF.

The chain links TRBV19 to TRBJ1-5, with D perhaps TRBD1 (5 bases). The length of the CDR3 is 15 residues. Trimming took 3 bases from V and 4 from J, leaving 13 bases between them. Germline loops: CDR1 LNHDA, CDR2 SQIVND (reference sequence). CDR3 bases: TGTGCCAGTAGTATTCGGGGGTTAGGGAATCAGCCCCAGCATTTT. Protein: CASSIRGLGNQPQHF.

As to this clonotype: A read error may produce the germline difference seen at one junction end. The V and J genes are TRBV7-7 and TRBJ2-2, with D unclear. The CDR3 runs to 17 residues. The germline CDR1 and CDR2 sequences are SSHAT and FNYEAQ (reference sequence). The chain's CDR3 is CASSLDSKRSSTGELFF. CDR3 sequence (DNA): TGTGCTAGCAGCTTAGATTCGAAACGCTCGTCCACCGGGGAGCTGTTTTTT. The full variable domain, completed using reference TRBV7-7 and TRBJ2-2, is GAGVSQSPRYKVTKRGQDVTLRCDPISSHATLYWYQQALGQGPEFLTYFNYEAQPDKSGLPSDRFSAERPEGSISTLTIQRTEQRDSAMYRCASSLDSKRSSTGELFFGEGSRLTVL.

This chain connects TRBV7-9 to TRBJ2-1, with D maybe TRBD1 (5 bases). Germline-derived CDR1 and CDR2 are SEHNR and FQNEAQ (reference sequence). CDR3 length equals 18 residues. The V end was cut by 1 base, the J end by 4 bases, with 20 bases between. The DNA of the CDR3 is TGTGCCAGCAGCTTAGGTCGACAGATCCCATACCAGTACAATGAGCAGTTCTTC. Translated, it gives CASSLGRQIPYQYNEQFF.

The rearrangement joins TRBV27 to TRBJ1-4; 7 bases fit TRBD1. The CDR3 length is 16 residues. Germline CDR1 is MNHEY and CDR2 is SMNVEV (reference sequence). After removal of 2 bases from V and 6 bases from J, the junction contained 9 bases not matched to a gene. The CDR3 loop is CASSLTNRGWDEKLFF. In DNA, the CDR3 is TGTGCCAGCAGTTTAACAAACAGGGGTTGGGATGAAAAACTGTTTTTT.

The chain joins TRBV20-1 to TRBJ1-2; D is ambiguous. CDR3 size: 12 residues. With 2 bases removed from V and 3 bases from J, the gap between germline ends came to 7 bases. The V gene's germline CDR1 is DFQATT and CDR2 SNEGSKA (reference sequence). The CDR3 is CSARREDYGYTF. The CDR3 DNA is TGCAGTGCTAGAAGGGAGGACTATGGCTACACCTTC.

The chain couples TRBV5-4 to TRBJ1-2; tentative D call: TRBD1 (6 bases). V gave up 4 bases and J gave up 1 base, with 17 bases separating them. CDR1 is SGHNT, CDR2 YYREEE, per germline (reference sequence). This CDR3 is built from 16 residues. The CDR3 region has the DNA TGTGCCAGCAGCGCTCCCCGGACAGCCGATAACTATGGCTACACCTTC. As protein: CASSAPRTADNYGYTF.

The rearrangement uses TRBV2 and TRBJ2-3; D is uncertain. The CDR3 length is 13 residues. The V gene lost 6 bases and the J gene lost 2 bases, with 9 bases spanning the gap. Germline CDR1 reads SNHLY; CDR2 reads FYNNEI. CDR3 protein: CASREIHTDTQYF. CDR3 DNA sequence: TGTGCCAGCAGGGAAATCCACACAGATACGCAGTATTTT.

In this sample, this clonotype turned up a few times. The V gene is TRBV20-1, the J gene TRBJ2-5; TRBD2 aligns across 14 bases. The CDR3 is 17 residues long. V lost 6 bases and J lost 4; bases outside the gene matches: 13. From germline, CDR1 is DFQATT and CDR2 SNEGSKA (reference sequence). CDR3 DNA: TGCAGTGCCCACGGGACTAGCGGGAGAGGGGTCGGAGAGACCCAGTACTTC. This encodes CSAHGTSGRGVGETQYF.

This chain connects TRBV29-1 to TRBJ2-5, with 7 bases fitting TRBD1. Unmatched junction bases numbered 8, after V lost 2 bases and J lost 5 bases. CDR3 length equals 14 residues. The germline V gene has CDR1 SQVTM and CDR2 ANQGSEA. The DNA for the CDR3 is TGCAGCGTTGAACCGACAGGGCTGGTGGAGACCCAGTACTTC. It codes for CSVEPTGLVETQYF.

CDR3 amino acids: CASSEISLAIYGYTF. The CDR3 DNA sequence: TGTGCCAGCAGTGAAATATCTCTAGCGATCTATGGCTACACCTTC. This sequence joins TRBV6-1 and TRBJ1-2; D gene ambiguous. With 2 bases removed from V and 4 bases from J, the gap between germline ends came to 14 bases. The CDR3 is 15 residues long. Germline CDR1 reads MNHNS; CDR2 reads SASEGT.

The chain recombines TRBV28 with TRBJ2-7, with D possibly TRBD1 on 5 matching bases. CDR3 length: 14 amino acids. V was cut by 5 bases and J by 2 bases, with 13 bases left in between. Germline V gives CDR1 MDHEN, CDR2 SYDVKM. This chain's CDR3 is CASSITGYTYEQYF. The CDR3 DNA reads TGTGCCAGCAGTATCACAGGTTACACCTACGAGCAGTACTTC. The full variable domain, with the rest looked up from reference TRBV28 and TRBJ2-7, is DVKVTQSSRYLVKRTGEKVFLECVQDMDHENMFWYRQDPGLGLRLIYFSYDVKMKEKGDIPEGYSVSREKKERFSLILESASTNQTSMYLCASSITGYTYEQYFGPGTRLTVT.

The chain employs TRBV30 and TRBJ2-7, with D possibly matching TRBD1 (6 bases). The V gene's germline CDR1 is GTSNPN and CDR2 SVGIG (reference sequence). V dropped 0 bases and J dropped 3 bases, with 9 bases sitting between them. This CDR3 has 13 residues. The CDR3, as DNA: TGTGCCTGGAGTGTAGGCAGGGGCTACGAGCAGTACTTC. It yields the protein CAWSVGRGYEQYF. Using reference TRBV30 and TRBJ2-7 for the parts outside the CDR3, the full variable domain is SQTIHQWPATLVQPVGSPLSLECTVEGTSNPNLYWYRQAAGRGLQLLFYSVGIGQISSEVPQNLSASRPQDRQFILSSKKLLLSDSGFYLCAWSVGRGYEQYFGPGTRLTVT.

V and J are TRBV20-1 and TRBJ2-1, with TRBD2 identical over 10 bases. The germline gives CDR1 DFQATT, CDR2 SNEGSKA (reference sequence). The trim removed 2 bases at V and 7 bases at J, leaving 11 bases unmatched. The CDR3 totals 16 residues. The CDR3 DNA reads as TGCAGTGCTAGACCCCTCCGACTAGCGGGTGGGAATGAGCAGTTCTTC. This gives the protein CSARPLRLAGGNEQFF.

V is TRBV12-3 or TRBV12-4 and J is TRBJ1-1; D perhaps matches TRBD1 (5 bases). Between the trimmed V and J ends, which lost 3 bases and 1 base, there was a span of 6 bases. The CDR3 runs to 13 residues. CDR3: CASSFGQNTEAFF. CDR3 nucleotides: TGTGCCAGCAGTTTCGGACAGAACACTGAAGCTTTCTTT.

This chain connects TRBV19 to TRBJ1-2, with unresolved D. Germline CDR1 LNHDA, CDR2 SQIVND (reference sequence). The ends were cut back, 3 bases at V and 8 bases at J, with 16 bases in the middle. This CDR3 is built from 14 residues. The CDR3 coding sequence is TGTGCCAGTAGTATGCTGGACCCGAAGGGCGGCTACACCTTC. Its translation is CASSMLDPKGGYTF.